Following are 4 T cell receptor beta chains from one sample sequenced in a study of T-cell reconstitution after alpha-beta-depleted transplantation in children. A TCRbeta library incorporating unique molecular identifiers was prepared. Each CDR3 protein is one row after TCRdb ran MiXCR on the PCR reads. Here the sample spans 70,000 to 100,000 distinct CDR3 sequences, about 12% being singletons. Sequencing used PBMCs from the stem cell graft donor, obtained from the stem cell graft. These TCRs come from a human donor who donated a stem cell graft to a child with inherited bone marrow failure.

There are many counts of this clonotype. The chain is built from TRBV27 and TRBJ1-1, with TRBD1 matching over 8 bases. V shed 3 bases, J shed 10 bases, and the junction held 7 bases outside the gene matches. CDR1 MNHEY and CDR2 SMNVEV come from the germline V gene (reference sequence). The CDR3 contains 13 residues. The CDR3 nucleotides read TGTGCCAGCAGTTTCCGGGACAGGCAACGAGCTTTCTTT. Translation gives CASSFRDRQRAFF.

The V and J genes are TRBV7-2 and TRBJ1-2; D unresolved. This CDR3 is built from 15 residues. V was clipped by 5 bases and J by 4 bases, with 17 bases between them. From germline, CDR1 is SGHTA and CDR2 FQGNSA. The CDR3, as DNA: TGTGCCAGCAGCCCCCACGGTGGCAGGTCCTATGGCTACACCTTC. Encoded protein: CASSPHGGRSYGYTF. The complete variable domain, with remaining parts taken from reference TRBV7-2 and TRBJ1-2, reads GAGVSQSPSNKVTEKGKDVELRCDPISGHTALYWYRQSLGQGLEFLIYFQGNSAPDKSGLPSDRFSAERTGGSVSTLTIQRTQQEDSAVYLCASSPHGGRSYGYTFGSGTRLTVV.

This clonotype was picked up many times. The chain has TRBV5-1 and TRBJ2-1; 10 nucleotides line up with TRBD2. The CDR3 has 15 amino acids. Germline lookup yields CDR1 SGHRS and CDR2 YFSETQ. Losses at the gene ends were 3 bases for V and 3 bases for J; bases not matched to a gene: 3. CDR3 coding DNA: TGCGCCAGCAGCTGGACTAGCGGTGACTACAATGAGCAGTTCTTC. Translated, it gives CASSWTSGDYNEQFF.

This clonotype was picked up many times. This chain joins TRBV7-2 and TRBJ1-5; tentatively, D is TRBD1 (5 bases). The length of the CDR3 is 15 residues. V lost 6 bases to trimming and J lost 1 base, with 13 bases between them. Germline CDR1 is SGHTA and CDR2 is FQGNSA. CDR3 sequence: CASSWWGESNQPQHF. The CDR3 nucleotides are TGTGCCAGCAGTTGGTGGGGGGAGAGCAATCAGCCCCAGCATTTT.